Here is one T cell receptor (beta chain) with its context. Its antigen remains unknown. Trimming removed 0 bases at V and 4 bases at J, with 19 bases between. Per the germline V gene, CDR1 is SGHVS and CDR2 is FNYEAQ. The CDR3 contains 18 residues. The table came from immunoSEQ multiplex PCR; TCRdb's copy has only in-frame clones and leaves some out. Found here are 200,000 to 250,000 clones, about four fifths of them singletons; the top ten hold about an eighth. The entry originates in a study of cytotoxic CD8 clonotypes in ibrutinib-treated CLL. Study summary: Researchers reported ten to eleven relapsed/refractory and approximately 16 treatment-naive patients, some 18 of them IGHV unmutated. Approximately 25 partial and 2 complete responses; at median approximately 68 months, about 14 remitted, some twelve progressed. Patients gave response samples after a median roughly 11 months of treatment, range 6 to 36.

General study points: The clonality went up when patients responded to ibrutinib and dropped back toward baseline at progression.

V is TRBV7-6 and J is TRBJ2-1; weak D call: TRBD2 (6 bases). The sequencing here drew on PBMCs, taken after 12 months of ibrutinib treatment. This TCR came from a human donor with chronic lymphocytic leukemia. CDR3 nucleotide sequence: TGTGCCAGCAGCTTAGCGTTGAGGGGCGGGAACCTGTACAATGAGCAGTTCTTC. Protein: CASSLALRGGNLYNEQFF.